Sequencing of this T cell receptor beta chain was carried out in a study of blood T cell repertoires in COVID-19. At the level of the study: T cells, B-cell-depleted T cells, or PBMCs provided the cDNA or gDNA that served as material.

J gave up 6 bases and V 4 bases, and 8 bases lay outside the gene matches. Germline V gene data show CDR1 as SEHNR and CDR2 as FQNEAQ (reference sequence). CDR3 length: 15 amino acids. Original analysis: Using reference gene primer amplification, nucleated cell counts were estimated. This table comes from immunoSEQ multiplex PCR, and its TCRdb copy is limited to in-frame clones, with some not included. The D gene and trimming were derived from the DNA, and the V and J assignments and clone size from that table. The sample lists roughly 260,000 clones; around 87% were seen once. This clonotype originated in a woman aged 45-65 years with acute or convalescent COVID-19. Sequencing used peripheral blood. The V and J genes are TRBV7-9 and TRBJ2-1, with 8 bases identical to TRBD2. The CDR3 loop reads CASSSVGRASNEQFF. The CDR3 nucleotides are TGTGCCAGCAGCTCGGTCGGGAGGGCCTCCAATGAGCAGTTCTTC.